The next 20 T cell receptor beta chains were all read from a single sample in a study of blood T cell repertoires in COVID-19. Produced via immunoSEQ multiplex PCR; TCRdb's table is partial and in-frame only. The repertoire holds some 410,000 clones, with around 89% as singletons. Sequenced sample: PBMCs or T cells enriched from blood (not recorded which). These receptors were collected from a woman in her 30s with acute COVID-19.

The gene calls are TRBV7-2 and TRBJ2-1; D remains ambiguous. Trimming cost V 2 bases and J 9 bases, with 11 bases left between them. The CDR3 is 13 residues long. Germline CDR1 is SGHTA and CDR2 is FQGNSA. The CDR3 protein is CASSLLERVEQFF. For the CDR3, the DNA is TGTGCCAGCAGCTTATTGGAACGGGTTGAGCAGTTCTTC.

This clone occurred once. V is TRBV5-1 and J is TRBJ2-7; D is unresolved. V was pared by 3 bases and J by 5 bases, with 15 bases between. This CDR3 comprises 14 residues. The germline V gene encodes CDR1 SGHRS and CDR2 YFSETQ. In nucleotides, the CDR3 is TGCGCCAGCAGCTCCCATATTACCACTAACGAGCAGTACTTC. Translation: CASSSHITTNEQYF.

This clone was seen just once. The chain uses TRBV5-1 and TRBJ2-3; D might be TRBD1 (5 bases). Trimming took 0 bases from V and 4 from J, leaving 12 bases between them. Looked up from germline, CDR1 is SGHRS and CDR2 is YFSETQ. This CDR3 region has 15 residues. The chain's CDR3 is CASSLEGRAPDTQYF. In DNA form, the CDR3 reads TGCGCCAGCAGCTTGGAGGGCAGGGCGCCAGATACGCAGTATTTT. The full variable domain, with the rest looked up from reference TRBV5-1 and TRBJ2-3, is KAGVTQTPRYLIKTRGQQVTLSCSPISGHRSVSWYQQTPGQGLQFLFEYFSETQRNKGNFPGRFSGRQFSNSRSEMNVSTLELGDSALYLCASSLEGRAPDTQYFGPGTRLTVL.

The chain carries TRBV30 and TRBJ1-3; tentatively, D is TRBD1 (6 bases). V dropped 0 bases and J dropped 4 bases, with 10 bases sitting between them. Germline V lookup: CDR1 GTSNPN, CDR2 SVGIG (reference sequence). The CDR3 contains 14 residues. This CDR3 is CAWSVGGRGNTIYF. The CDR3 DNA is TGTGCCTGGAGTGTAGGGGGTCGGGGAAACACCATATATTTT.

The chain carries TRBV3-1 (or the pseudogene TRBV3-2) and TRBJ1-2; 8 nucleotides agree with TRBD1. The CDR3 loop spans 17 amino acids. Germline CDR1 is LGHDT and CDR2 is YNNKEL (reference sequence). V was clipped by 0 bases and J by 1 base; unmatched bases: 7. CDR3 protein: CASSQDSAGGLNYGYTF. For the CDR3, the DNA is TGTGCCAGCAGCCAAGATAGTGCAGGGGGCCTTAACTATGGCTACACCTTC.

V gene TRBV6-1 combines with J gene TRBJ1-1, with a tentative D call TRBD1 (5 bases). This CDR3 contains 15 residues. Trimming pared 2 bases from V and 3 bases from J, leaving 13 bases between. Germline V gene sequence: CDR1 MNHNS, CDR2 SASEGT. As DNA, the CDR3 is TGTGCCAGCAGTGAATATTGGGGCCCTTACACTGAAGCTTTCTTT. As protein: CASSEYWGPYTEAFF.

The chain employs TRBV3-1 (or the pseudogene TRBV3-2) and TRBJ1-6; the D gene is possibly TRBD1 (6 bases). The CDR3 is 15 residues long. Trimming cost V 5 bases and J 6 bases, with 14 bases left between them. The germline gives CDR1 LGHDT, CDR2 YNNKEL (reference sequence). The CDR3: CASSSSGGLNSPLHF. In nucleotides, the CDR3 is TGTGCCAGCAGCTCCAGCGGGGGGCTTAATTCACCCCTCCACTTT.

The chain uses TRBV11-3 and TRBJ2-3, with D tentatively TRBD1 (6 bases). The length of the CDR3 is 15 residues. Per germline, CDR1 SGHNT and CDR2 YENEEA. The V end lost 0 bases, the J end lost 2 bases, and 9 bases lay between the germline ends. In DNA form, the CDR3 reads TGTGCCAGCAGCTTAGATGGGGGCCCCACAGATACGCAGTATTTT. As protein: CASSLDGGPTDTQYF.

The chain combines TRBV29-1 with TRBJ2-7, with TRBD1 as a possible D gene (6 bases). Germline CDR1 is SQVTM and CDR2 is ANQGSEA. V was trimmed by 4 bases and J by 2 bases, leaving 9 bases between them. CDR3 length: 12 residues. Written as DNA, the CDR3 is TGCAGCGTTGTAGGGGGACCCTACGAGCAGTACTTC. It yields the protein CSVVGGPYEQYF.

The chain recombines TRBV28 with TRBJ1-1, with TRBD1 identical over 8 bases. The junction had 7 bases not matched to a gene; V was cut back by 3 bases and J by 4 bases. CDR1 is MDHEN and CDR2 is SYDVKM in the germline V gene. The CDR3 is 15 residues long. CDR3 nucleotide sequence: TGTGCCAGCAGTTTGAACCCAGGGGGCCTCACTGAAGCTTTCTTT. Amino acids: CASSLNPGGLTEAFF. The variable domain in full, completed from reference TRBV28 and TRBJ1-1, reads DVKVTQSSRYLVKRTGEKVFLECVQDMDHENMFWYRQDPGLGLRLIYFSYDVKMKEKGDIPEGYSVSREKKERFSLILESASTNQTSMYLCASSLNPGGLTEAFFGQGTRLTVV.

In this sample, this clone turned up once. CDR3 region: CASSQAVGQGGNSPLHF. CDR3 bases: TGTGCCAGCAGCCAAGCTGTAGGACAGGGCGGCAATTCACCCCTCCACTTT. This chain uses TRBV3-1 (or the pseudogene TRBV3-2) with TRBJ1-6; 8 positions agree with TRBD1. Germline trimming cut 1 base from V and 7 bases from J; bases unmatched to any gene: 9. The CDR3 spans 17 residues. The germline V gene has CDR1 LGHDT and CDR2 YNNKEL (reference sequence).

The V gene is TRBV7-2, the J gene TRBJ2-7; 10 bases are shared with TRBD2. The V gene end was trimmed by 5 bases and the J gene end by 4 bases; junction bases not matched to a gene: 17. This CDR3 is 18 amino acids long. Per germline, CDR1 SGHTA and CDR2 FQGNSA. Here the CDR3 reads CASSPPGGAGGRKYEQYF. The CDR3 region has the DNA TGTGCCAGCAGCCCTCCAGGGGGAGCGGGGGGGAGAAAATACGAGCAGTACTTC. Together with reference TRBV7-2 and TRBJ2-7, the CDR3 gives the full variable domain: GAGVSQSPSNKVTEKGKDVELRCDPISGHTALYWYRQSLGQGLEFLIYFQGNSAPDKSGLPSDRFSAERTGGSVSTLTIQRTQQEDSAVYLCASSPPGGAGGRKYEQYFGPGTRLTVT.

The chain couples TRBV7-2 to TRBJ2-3; 8 bases are shared with TRBD2. Germline trimming cut 1 base from V and 4 bases from J; bases unmatched to any gene: 16. CDR1 SGHTA and CDR2 FQGNSA come from the germline V gene. The CDR3 consists of 19 residues. CDR3 sequence: CASSLDRGGTSLQADTQYF. The CDR3 DNA is TGTGCCAGCAGCTTAGATCGGGGGGGCACTAGCCTTCAGGCAGATACGCAGTATTTT.

The chain carries TRBV2 and TRBJ2-5; 7 nucleotides align to TRBD2. CDR3 size: 15 residues. CDR1 and CDR2 (germline): SNHLY, FYNNEI. The ends lost 5 bases at V and 0 bases at J; junction bases unmatched: 6. This CDR3 reads CASSRTRGDQETQYF. CDR3 nucleotide sequence: TGTGCCAGCAGTAGGACTAGGGGCGACCAAGAGACCCAGTACTTC.

This clone has a handful of counts. V is TRBV5-1 and J is TRBJ2-7; TRBD2 matches 10 bases. CDR1 and CDR2 from the germline V gene are SGHRS and YFSETQ. Germline trimming cut 0 bases from V and 2 bases from J; bases unmatched to any gene: 5. The CDR3 runs to 16 residues. CDR3 in DNA: TGCGCCAGCAGCTTGGAACCTAGCGGGGGTACCTACGAGCAGTACTTC. As protein: CASSLEPSGGTYEQYF. Drawing the rest from reference TRBV5-1 and TRBJ2-7, the complete variable domain is KAGVTQTPRYLIKTRGQQVTLSCSPISGHRSVSWYQQTPGQGLQFLFEYFSETQRNKGNFPGRFSGRQFSNSRSEMNVSTLELGDSALYLCASSLEPSGGTYEQYFGPGTRLTVT.

This clone was found once. The genes are TRBV7-9 and TRBJ1-1; 7 nucleotides line up with TRBD1. The CDR3 has 17 residues. CDR1 and CDR2 (germline): SEHNR, FQNEAQ (reference sequence). V shed 5 bases and J 0 bases; nucleotides not matched to a gene: 12. The DNA for the CDR3 is TGTGCCAGCAGCCCGCAGATCAGGGGGTCCATGAACACTGAAGCTTTCTTT. Translation: CASSPQIRGSMNTEAFF.

This clone has just one count. The chain employs TRBV9 and TRBJ2-3; 9 bases line up with TRBD2. The CDR3 covers 16 residues. V shed 4 bases, J shed 2 bases, and the junction held 8 bases outside the gene matches. CDR1 SGDLS and CDR2 YYNGEE come from the germline V gene. Here the CDR3 reads CASSRGVAGVTDTQYF. Here the CDR3 DNA reads TGTGCCAGCAGCCGAGGGGTAGCGGGGGTCACAGATACGCAGTATTTT.

This clone has a single count. J is TRBJ1-6 and V is TRBV14; 9 bases line up with TRBD1. From germline, CDR1 is SGHDN and CDR2 FVKESK. Trimming took 1 base from V and 7 from J; bases not matched to a gene: 2. The CDR3 is 15 residues long. CDR3 coding DNA: TGTGCCAGCAGCCAAGGGGACAGGGCCAATTCACCCCTCCACTTT. It translates to CASSQGDRANSPLHF.

The chain carries TRBV4-1 and TRBJ1-5; D is possibly TRBD1 (5 bases). Germline loops: CDR1 MGHRA, CDR2 YSYEKL. The CDR3 is 17 residues long. V was pared by 0 bases and J by 0 bases, with 12 bases between. The CDR3 nucleotides read TGCGCCAGCAGCCAAGAGGGGGGGGGTCGTAGCAATCAGCCCCAGCATTTT. Residues: CASSQEGGGRSNQPQHF.

The chain joins TRBV7-8 to TRBJ1-2; TRBD1 is a possible D gene (5 bases). The CDR3 runs to 14 residues. Trimming took off 1 base at V and 7 bases at J, with 13 bases between the two ends. The germline CDR1 and CDR2 sequences are SGHVS and FQNEAQ. This chain's CDR3 is CASSLGGRDSGYTF. CDR3 bases: TGTGCCAGCAGCTTAGGGGGACGGGACTCTGGCTACACCTTC.